Reported below is one T cell receptor beta chain. Antigen specificity is unknown. Germline-derived CDR1 and CDR2 are SNHLY and FYNNEI. Trimming removed 3 bases at V and 6 bases at J, with 8 bases between. The CDR3 is made up of 12 amino acids. These data are taken from a study of CD8 T cells in ankylosing spondylitis. Study-wide results and caveats: Fewer than 10 highly homologous variants formed a TCR beta motif that appeared characteristic of ankylosing spondylitis blood.

Each TCR beta library was made by quantitative 5'-RACE that incorporated molecular barcodes. MiXCR, applied by TCRdb to the 5' RACE reads, yields one record per CDR3 protein. The sample records about 130,000 distinct CDR3 sequences, roughly 15% being singletons. The receptor was isolated from a male donor with ankylosing spondylitis. Material: blood, either unsorted or a sorted T cell fraction (not recorded which). This chain connects TRBV2 to TRBJ1-1, with a weak D call TRBD1 (6 bases). The CDR3 is CASSDGGAEAFF. The CDR3, as DNA: TGTGCCAGCAGTGACGGGGGCGCTGAAGCTTTCTTT.